This T cell receptor (beta chain) was retrieved from a study of early T cells in non-severe SARS-CoV-2 infection. Study context: Chains stayed unpaired after sequencing of bulk RNA from unsorted whole blood. Study-wide points: The VDJdb matching leaned toward anti-spike CD8 responses and overlooked private and CD4 specificities.

Unique molecular identifiers tagged individual cDNA molecules. One entry per CDR3 protein results from TCRdb running MiXCR on the 5' RACE reads. The profile covers about 60,000 distinct CDR3 sequences, with around 20% appearing a single time and more than 15% taken by the ten largest. This clonotype was detected only a few times. Its antigen is still unknown. The length of the CDR3 is 15 residues. The V end lost 3 bases, the J end lost 2 bases, and 13 bases lay between the germline ends. The V call is TRBV12-3 or TRBV12-4, the J call TRBJ2-5; D is tentatively TRBD1 or TRBD2 (6 bases each). This TCR was sampled from an adult who was a healthcare worker with PCR-confirmed SARS-CoV-2 infection or an uninfected control (not recorded which). The sample here was whole blood, taken at baseline. The CDR3 loop is CASSLGRGLQETQYF. The CDR3 DNA reads as TGTGCCAGCAGTTTGGGACGGGGGCTTCAAGAGACCCAGTACTTC.